This TCR beta chain is from a study of CD8+CD57+ T cells in acquired aplastic anemia. Regarding the study as a whole: For CD8+ Simpson's diversity, patients and controls showed no significant difference.

This clonotype was seen once. The antigen remains undetermined. Deletions cut 6 bases from V and 2 bases from J, with 14 bases between. The germline CDR1 and CDR2 sequences are DFQATT and SNEGSKA (reference sequence). This CDR3 has 15 residues. The authors sequenced patients whose flow cytometry had shown CD8+CD57+ cell expansion. There were no patients without severe acquired aplastic anemia. The blood sampling took place in patients who had so far received no therapy. Genomic DNA, the template, was used for profiling of the TCR beta VDJ and CDR3. TCRdb reprocessed the reads via MiXCR and lists one record per CDR3 protein. The sample includes around 430,000 distinct CDR3 sequences, more than 25% seen only once; the top ten take roughly 0.8%.

The chain links TRBV20-1 to TRBJ2-6, with D possibly being TRBD1 or TRBD2 (5 bases each). The sequence was obtained from a human donor with aplastic anemia. Sequencing was performed on sorted CD4+, CD8+, or CD8+CD57+ T cells (not recorded which) from PBMCs. The CDR3 coding sequence is TGCAGTGCCGCAAAAGGGACCCCTGGGGCCAACGTCCTGACTTTC. Residues: CSAAKGTPGANVLTF.